This TCR beta chain is from a study of glioma-infiltrating T cells after dendritic cell vaccination (dated by TCRdb to 2016 to 2018). Background on the whole study: The cohort comprised around 15 glioblastoma patients from Phase I and II dendritic cell vaccination trials, 9 newly diagnosed and 6 with recurrent disease. Between about 2003 and 2013, patients were given autologous tumor lysate-pulsed dendritic cell vaccination. The vaccine was prepared from monocyte-derived dendritic cells that were cultured for seven to eight days with IL-4 and GM-CSF and then pulsed overnight with autologous tumor lysate. Each patient was given three intradermal dendritic cell vaccine injections, spaced two weeks apart, in the arm below the axilla. Tumor-infiltrating lymphocyte content was quantified and tumor and blood repertoires were compared in dendritic cell-vaccinated glioblastoma patients by deep sequencing of TCR beta CDR3 regions. Survival after dendritic cell vaccination was correlated with TCR sequencing metrics, such as TIL content and the overlap between tumor and blood repertoires.

Per the publication, the time point label means: after dendritic cell vaccination, including at tumor progression/relapse. Patients were selected on the basis of adequate residual fresh-frozen tumor tissue and more than two years of available survival data. Although molecular status otherwise differed among the glioblastoma patients, no patient had an isocitrate dehydrogenase mutation. PBMC collection took place before vaccination, two weeks after the third vaccination, and at tumor progression if progression occurred. The Qiagen DNeasy Blood extraction Kit was used to extract genomic DNA. To note about this clone: No cognate antigen has been identified for it. The junction departs from germline at one end; a sequencing error may be responsible.

The germline V gene provides CDR1 MGHDK and CDR2 SYGVNS. The CDR3 covers 13 residues, taking in both the cysteine and the phenylalanine. Only CDR3 DNA remains: 39 bases, in frame from the first base. TCRB CDR3 regions were amplified from around 1.9 ug genomic DNA, or all available DNA if less, using the immunoSEQ assay. Multiplex PCR used 60 forward primers for TCR V beta segments and 13 reverse primers for J beta segments. Synthetic control templates were spiked into each sample at limiting dilution to estimate reads per starting template. The Illumina HiSeq System generated sequencing reads of 87 bp. As for the original processing: PCR and sequencing errors were removed by merging closely related sequences with a nearest neighbor algorithm. TCR overlap was defined as the percentage of unique tumor TCR beta sequences that were also found in the peripheral blood of the same patient. Sourced from immuneACCESS, this table was stored by TCRdb with only in-frame sequences that have V and J called. A share of the clones is absent; for the studies checked, an unresolved V gene accounts for under half, and the remainder has no known explanation. The V and J calls and clone size are taken from that table; D and trimming were inferred from the DNA. This sample gives some 99,000 clones in total; 80% of them show up just once. 5.4% of the sample is in the top ten clones.

The study at large found these results: After dendritic cell vaccination, a higher estimated pretreatment TIL content predicted longer time to progression and overall survival. The TCR overlap response model with three groups was called speculative and said to need prospective validation. No direct relationship between TCR clonality and survival was found, suggesting a diverse polyclonal response may matter. The cohort was small and heterogeneous, only a few patients had full blood and tumor sets, and even fewer had initial-recurrent tumor pairs.

This receptor chain uses TRBV25-1 and TRBJ1-1; TRBD1 lines up with 7 middle nucleotides. This receptor was taken from a human donor with glioblastoma. This specimen was blood, taken after dendritic cell vaccination. CDR3 protein: CASSEYNGAGTEF. Here is the DNA: TGTGCCAGCAGTGAATATAATGGGGCCGGGACAGAATTT.